The text below deals with one T cell receptor (beta chain). This specimen belongs to a study of PD-1 blockade in classical Hodgkin lymphoma. As to time point: cycle 4 day 1 (C4D1), after 5 to 7 weeks of nivolumab. Every patient was affected by relapse after autologous stem cell transplantation, while exposure to brentuximab vedotin was not uniform. Isolation of CD4+ T cells from thawed PBMCs was performed by magnetic negative selection. The assay was immunoSEQ multiplex PCR, and TCRdb's table has in-frame clones only and misses some. Seen here are 15,000 to 25,000 clones, around four fifths observed once, and the top ten hold approximately 2.7%. The CDR3 contains 15 residues. Per germline, CDR1 GTSNPN and CDR2 SVGIG (reference sequence). The V end lost 3 bases, the J end lost 6 bases, and 17 bases lay between the germline ends.

The rearrangement uses TRBV30 and TRBJ1-4; possible D gene TRBD1, 6 bases. The source material was CD4+ T cells from blood, sampled before the fourth cycle of nivolumab. The clonotype comes from a human donor with classical Hodgkin lymphoma. The CDR3, as DNA: TGTGCCTGGAGCGCGGAAGGGACATCCTATGAAAAACTGTTTTTT. Protein: CAWSAEGTSYEKLFF.